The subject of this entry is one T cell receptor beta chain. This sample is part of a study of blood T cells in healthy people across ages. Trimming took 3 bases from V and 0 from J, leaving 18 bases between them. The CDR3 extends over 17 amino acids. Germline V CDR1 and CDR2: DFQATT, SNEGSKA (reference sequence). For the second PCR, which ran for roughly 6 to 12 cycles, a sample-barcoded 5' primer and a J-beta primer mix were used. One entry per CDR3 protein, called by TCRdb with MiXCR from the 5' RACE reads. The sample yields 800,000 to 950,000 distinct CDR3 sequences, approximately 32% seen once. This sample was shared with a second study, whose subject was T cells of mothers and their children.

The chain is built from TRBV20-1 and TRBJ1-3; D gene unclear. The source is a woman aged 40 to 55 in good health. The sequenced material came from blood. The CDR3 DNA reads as TGCAGTGCTAGCCCCTCTCACAGCTCCTACTCTGGAAACACCATATATTTT. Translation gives CSASPSHSSYSGNTIYF.